This T cell receptor beta chain was recovered during a study of blood T cells in healthy people across ages. PCR was performed a second time for roughly 7 to 12 cycles using a sample-barcoded 5' primer and a J-beta primer mix. A template-switch adaptor containing 12 random nucleotides labeled each cDNA molecule. Per-sample output comprised a minimum of 2.5 million paired-end reads containing CDR3. Each CDR3 protein gets one entry after TCRdb re-called the 5' RACE reads with MiXCR. The repertoire holds 700,000 or so distinct CDR3 sequences, with roughly 20% as singletons. Comments on this clonotype: Its antigen is still unknown.

CDR3 length: 15 residues. Germline V gene data show CDR1 as SGHTA and CDR2 as FQGNSA. V dropped 2 bases and J dropped 8 bases, with 16 bases sitting between them. Study conclusions and caveats: Naive T cell percentage strongly correlated with TCR beta diversity.

The chain employs TRBV7-2 and TRBJ2-1; a weak D match, TRBD2 (6 bases). The TCR sequence derives from a man between 70 and 80 years old in good health. Sequenced input: blood. The chain's CDR3 is CASSLLGTGVDEQFF. DNA for the CDR3: TGTGCCAGCAGCTTATTGGGCACGGGGGTCGATGAGCAGTTCTTC.